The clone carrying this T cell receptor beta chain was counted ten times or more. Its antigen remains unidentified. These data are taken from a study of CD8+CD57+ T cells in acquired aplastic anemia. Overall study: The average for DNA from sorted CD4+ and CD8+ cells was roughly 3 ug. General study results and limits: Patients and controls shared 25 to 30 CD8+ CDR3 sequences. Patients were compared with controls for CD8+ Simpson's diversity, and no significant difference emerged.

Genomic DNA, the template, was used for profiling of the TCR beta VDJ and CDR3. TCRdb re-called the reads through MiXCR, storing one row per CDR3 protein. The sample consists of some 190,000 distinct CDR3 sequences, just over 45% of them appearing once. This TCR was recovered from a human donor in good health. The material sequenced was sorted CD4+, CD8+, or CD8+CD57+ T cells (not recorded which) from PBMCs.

CDR3 region: CATQPGGAGDTQYF. The CDR3 DNA sequence: TGTGCCACCCAGCCAGGTGGCGCCGGAGATACGCAGTATTTT. The rearrangement joins TRBV24-1 to TRBJ2-3, with D hard to call. CDR3 size: 14 residues. The germline gives CDR1 KGHDR, CDR2 SFDVKD. V lost 9 bases to trimming and J lost 5 bases, with 17 bases between them.